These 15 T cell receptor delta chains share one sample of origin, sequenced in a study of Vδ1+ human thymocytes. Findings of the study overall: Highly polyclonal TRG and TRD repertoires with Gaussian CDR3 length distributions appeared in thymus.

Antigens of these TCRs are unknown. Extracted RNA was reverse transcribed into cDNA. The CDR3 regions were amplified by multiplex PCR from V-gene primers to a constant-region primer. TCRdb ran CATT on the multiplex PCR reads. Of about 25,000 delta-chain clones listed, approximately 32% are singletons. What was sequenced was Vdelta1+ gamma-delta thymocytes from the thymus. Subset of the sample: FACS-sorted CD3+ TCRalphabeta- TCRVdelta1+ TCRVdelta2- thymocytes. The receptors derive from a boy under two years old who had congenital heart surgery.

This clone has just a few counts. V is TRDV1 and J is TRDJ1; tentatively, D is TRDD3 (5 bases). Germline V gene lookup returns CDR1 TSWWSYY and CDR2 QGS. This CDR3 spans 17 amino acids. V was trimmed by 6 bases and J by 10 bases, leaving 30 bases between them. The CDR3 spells CALGKPSGPIQKNGLIF. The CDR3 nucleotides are TGTGCTCTTGGCAAACCCTCCGGGCCGATACAAAAGAATGGACTCATCTTT.

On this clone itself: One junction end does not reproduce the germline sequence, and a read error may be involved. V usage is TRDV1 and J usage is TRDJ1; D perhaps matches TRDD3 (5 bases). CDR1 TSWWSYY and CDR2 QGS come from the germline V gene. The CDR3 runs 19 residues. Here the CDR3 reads CALGGLYEPMVVRTDKLIF. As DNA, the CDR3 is TGTGCTCTTGGGGGTTTATACGAGCCCATGGTAGTTCGGACCGATAAGCTCATCTTT.

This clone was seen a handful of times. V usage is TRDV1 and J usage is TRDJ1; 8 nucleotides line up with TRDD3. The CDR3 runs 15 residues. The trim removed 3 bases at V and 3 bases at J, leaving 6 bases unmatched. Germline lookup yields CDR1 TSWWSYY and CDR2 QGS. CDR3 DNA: TGTGCTCTTGGGGACGACGGGGGATATCCCGATAAACTCATCTTT. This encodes CALGDDGGYPDKLIF.

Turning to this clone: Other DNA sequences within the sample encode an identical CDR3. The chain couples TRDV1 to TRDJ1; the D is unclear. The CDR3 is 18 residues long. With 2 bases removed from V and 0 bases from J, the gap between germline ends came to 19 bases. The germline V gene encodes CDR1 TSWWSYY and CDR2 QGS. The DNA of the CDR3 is TGTGCTCTTGGGGAAGGTCCACTGCTGGAGCAGTACACCGATAAACTCATCTTT. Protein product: CALGEGPLLEQYTDKLIF.

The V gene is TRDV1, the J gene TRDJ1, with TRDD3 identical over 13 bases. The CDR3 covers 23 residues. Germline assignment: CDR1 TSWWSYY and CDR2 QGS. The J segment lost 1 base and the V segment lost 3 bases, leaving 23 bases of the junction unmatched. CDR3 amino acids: CALGDNGLPRSRYWGIRTDKLIF. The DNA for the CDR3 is TGTGCTCTTGGGGACAATGGCCTTCCCCGTTCCCGCTACTGGGGGATACGCACCGATAAACTCATCTTT.

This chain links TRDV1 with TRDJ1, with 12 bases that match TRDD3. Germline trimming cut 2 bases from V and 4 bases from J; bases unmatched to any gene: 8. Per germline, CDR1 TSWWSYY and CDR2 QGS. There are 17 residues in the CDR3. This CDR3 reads CALGEGPTGGYCDKLIF. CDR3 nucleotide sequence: TGTGCTCTTGGGGAAGGGCCTACTGGGGGATACTGCGATAAACTCATCTTT.

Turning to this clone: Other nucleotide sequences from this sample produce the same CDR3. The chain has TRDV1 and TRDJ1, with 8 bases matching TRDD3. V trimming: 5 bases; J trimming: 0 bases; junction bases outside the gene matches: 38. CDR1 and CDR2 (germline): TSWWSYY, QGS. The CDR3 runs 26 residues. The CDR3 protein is CALGPKATSPGWGIRPWPLYTDKLIF. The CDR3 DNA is TGTGCTCTTGGGCCAAAGGCTACTTCCCCCGGTTGGGGGATCCGTCCCTGGCCTTTGTACACCGATAAACTCATCTTT.

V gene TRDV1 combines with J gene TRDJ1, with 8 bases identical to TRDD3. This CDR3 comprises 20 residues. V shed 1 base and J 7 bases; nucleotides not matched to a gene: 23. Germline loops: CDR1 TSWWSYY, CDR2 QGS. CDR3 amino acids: CALGEPPILPSWGDKAKLIF. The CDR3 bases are TGTGCTCTTGGGGAACCCCCAATACTTCCCTCCTGGGGGGATAAGGCTAAACTCATCTTT.

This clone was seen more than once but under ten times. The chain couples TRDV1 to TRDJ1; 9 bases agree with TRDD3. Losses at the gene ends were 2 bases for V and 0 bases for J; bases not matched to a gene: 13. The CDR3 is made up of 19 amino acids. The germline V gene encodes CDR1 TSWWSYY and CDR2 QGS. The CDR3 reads CALGEKSFPTGGNTDKLIF. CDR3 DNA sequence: TGTGCTCTTGGGGAAAAATCCTTCCCAACTGGGGGAAACACCGATAAACTCATCTTT.

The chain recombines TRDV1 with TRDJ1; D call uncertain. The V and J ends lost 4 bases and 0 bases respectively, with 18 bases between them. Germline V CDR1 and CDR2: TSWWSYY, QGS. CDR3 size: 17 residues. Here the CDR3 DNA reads TGTGCTCTTGGGGCCCGCCTGACCTTATGGTACACCGATAAACTCATCTTT. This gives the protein CALGARLTLWYTDKLIF.

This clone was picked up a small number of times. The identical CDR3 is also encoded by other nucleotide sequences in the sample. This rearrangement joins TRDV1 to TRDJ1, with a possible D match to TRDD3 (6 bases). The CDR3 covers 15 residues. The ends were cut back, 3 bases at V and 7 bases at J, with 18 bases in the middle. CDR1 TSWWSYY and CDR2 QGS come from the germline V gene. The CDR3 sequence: CALGDLIGGGSKLIF. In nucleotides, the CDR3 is TGTGCTCTTGGGGACCTTATCGGTGGGGGGTCTAAACTCATCTTT.

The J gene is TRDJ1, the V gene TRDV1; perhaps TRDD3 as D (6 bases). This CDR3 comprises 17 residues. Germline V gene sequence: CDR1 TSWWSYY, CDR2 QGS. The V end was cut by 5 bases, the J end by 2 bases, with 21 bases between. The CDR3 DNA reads TGTGCTCTTGGGAGAACGCGAAATCTGGGGTTAACCGATAAACTCATCTTT. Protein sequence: CALGRTRNLGLTDKLIF.

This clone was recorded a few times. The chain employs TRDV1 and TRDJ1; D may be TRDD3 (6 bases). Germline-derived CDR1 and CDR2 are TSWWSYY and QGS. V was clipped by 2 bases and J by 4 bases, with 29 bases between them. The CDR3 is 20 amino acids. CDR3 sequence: CALGELGPSSFLLGLDKLIF. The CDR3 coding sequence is TGTGCTCTTGGGGAATTGGGGCCTAGTTCCTTTTTACTGGGCCTCGATAAACTCATCTTT.

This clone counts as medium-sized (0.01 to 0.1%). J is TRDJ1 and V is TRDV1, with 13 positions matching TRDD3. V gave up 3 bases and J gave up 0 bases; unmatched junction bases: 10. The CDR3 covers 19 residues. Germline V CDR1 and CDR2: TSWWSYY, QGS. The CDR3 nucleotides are TGTGCTCTTGGGGACCTTCCCCACTGGGGGATACGAAACACCGATAAACTCATCTTT. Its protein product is CALGDLPHWGIRNTDKLIF.

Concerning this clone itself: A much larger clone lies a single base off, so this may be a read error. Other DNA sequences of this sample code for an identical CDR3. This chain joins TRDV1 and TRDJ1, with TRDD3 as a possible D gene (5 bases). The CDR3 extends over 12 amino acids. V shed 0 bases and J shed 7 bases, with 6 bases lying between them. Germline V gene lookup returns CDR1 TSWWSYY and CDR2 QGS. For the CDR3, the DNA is TGTGCTCTTGGGGAACTCGGGGGTAAACTCATCTTT. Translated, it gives CALGELGGKLIF.